This entry lists 5 T cell receptor beta chains sequenced from one sample in a study of shared clonotypes between healthy human individuals. Assay used: immunoSEQ multiplex PCR; TCRdb lists only in-frame clones, some missing. Among under 1,100,000 clones listed, around 78% were seen once. The sequencing input was memory CD4+ T cells from PBMCs. Stated subset: CD45RA-negative fraction. The receptors were gathered from a man aged 18 to 29 in good health. Some clones in this sample may be carry-over from other donors' samples.

A remark on this clone: This sample includes further DNA sequences coding for the same CDR3. The rearrangement uses TRBV10-3 and TRBJ2-1; TRBD2 matches at 11 bases. The CDR3 is 15 residues long. Per the germline V gene, CDR1 is ENHRY and CDR2 is SYGVKD. V lost 5 bases, J lost 5 bases, and 5 bases stayed unmatched. The CDR3 nucleotides read TGTGCCATCAGTCCCGGGACTAGCGGAAACAATGAGCAGTTCTTC. Protein product: CAISPGTSGNNEQFF.

CDR3 bases: TGTGCCAGCAGCTTGTTTACAGGGAGTGACGACGAGCAGTACTTC. It is translated as CASSLFTGSDDEQYF. This rearrangement joins TRBV5-4 to TRBJ2-7; a possible D gene is TRBD1 (6 bases). This CDR3 is 15 amino acids long. Germline CDR1 reads SGHNT; CDR2 reads YYREEE (reference sequence). Trimming removed 1 base from V and 5 bases from J, with 16 bases in between.

Regarding this clone: This specimen includes other DNA sequences encoding the same CDR3. V gene TRBV28 combines with J gene TRBJ2-7; D not certain. V lost 5 bases and J 3 bases, leaving 8 bases between the germline ends. The length of the CDR3 is 12 residues. Germline CDR1 reads MDHEN; CDR2 reads SYDVKM. Written as DNA, the CDR3 is TGTGCCAGCAGTCCAAAGCTCTACGAGCAGTACTTC. This translates into CASSPKLYEQYF.

This clone came up once. The CDR3 here is CASSILVGAYNEQFF. In DNA, the CDR3 is TGTGCCAGTAGTATCCTAGTGGGAGCCTACAATGAGCAGTTCTTC. The rearrangement uses TRBV19 and TRBJ2-1; possible D gene TRBD2, 5 bases. Germline V gene lookup returns CDR1 LNHDA and CDR2 SQIVND (reference sequence). Between the trimmed V and J ends, which lost 3 bases and 2 bases, there was a span of 11 bases. This CDR3 spans 15 amino acids. Combining the CDR3 with reference TRBV19 and TRBJ2-1 gives the whole variable domain DGGITQSPKYLFRKEGQNVTLSCEQNLNHDAMYWYRQDPGQGLRLIYYSQIVNDFQKGDIAEGYSVSREKKESFPLTVTSAQKNPTAFYLCASSILVGAYNEQFFGPGTRLTVL.

This chain connects TRBV20-1 to TRBJ2-5, with D perhaps assigned TRBD1 or TRBD2 (5 bases each). CDR3 length: 10 amino acids. The V gene lost 7 bases and the J gene lost 5 bases, with 8 bases spanning the gap. CDR1 is DFQATT, CDR2 SNEGSKA, per germline (reference sequence). The CDR3, as DNA: TGCAGTGTTGGGGACGAGACCCAGTACTTC. It translates to CSVGDETQYF.